The 25 T cell receptor beta chains below were found in one sample sequenced in a study of radiotherapy plus CTLA-4 blockade in lung cancer. The repertoire was sequenced with immunoSEQ multiplex PCR; TCRdb's copy has only in-frame clones and lacks some. Among some 73,000 clones listed, just under 75% were seen once. The input for sequencing was peripheral blood, taken from a patient treated with radiotherapy plus ipilimumab. These receptor sequences come from a human donor with non-small cell lung cancer whose response to radiotherapy plus ipilimumab could not be evaluated.

This sequence joins TRBV28 and TRBJ2-2; 8 bases match TRBD2. The CDR3 runs 17 residues. The V segment lost 3 bases and the J segment 6 bases; nucleotides outside the gene matches: 12. CDR1 and CDR2 (germline): MDHEN, SYDVKM. CDR3 sequence reads: CASSFPSSGGAAGELFF. In DNA form, the CDR3 reads TGTGCCAGCAGTTTCCCCTCCAGCGGGGGTGCGGCCGGGGAGCTGTTTTTT.

The chain links TRBV28 to TRBJ1-5, with 9 bases matching TRBD1. Unmatched junction bases numbered 7, after V lost 1 base and J lost 0 bases. This CDR3 has 18 amino acids. Germline V gene data show CDR1 as MDHEN and CDR2 as SYDVKM. This chain's CDR3 is CASSLYPGQGDSNQPQHF. The DNA for the CDR3 is TGTGCCAGCAGTTTATACCCGGGACAGGGAGATAGCAATCAGCCCCAGCATTTT.

The chain links TRBV5-8 to TRBJ1-1, with 7 bases that match TRBD1. The V and J ends lost 1 base and 7 bases, in that order; junction bases with no gene match: 4. The CDR3 is 13 residues long. CDR1 SGHTS and CDR2 YDEGEE come from the germline V gene. CDR3 in DNA: TGTGCCAGCAGCTTGCTTAGACAGGGTGAAGCTTTCTTT. Protein: CASSLLRQGEAFF.

The chain employs TRBV9 and TRBJ1-4, with a weak D call TRBD1 (5 bases). Per the germline V gene, CDR1 is SGDLS and CDR2 is YYNGEE. V was clipped by 0 bases and J by 4 bases, with 7 bases between them. This CDR3 is built from 14 residues. Here the CDR3 reads CASSVAGGNEKLFF. CDR3 nucleotides: TGTGCCAGCAGCGTAGCGGGGGGTAATGAAAAACTGTTTTTT. The full variable domain, its missing parts supplied by reference TRBV9 and TRBJ1-4, is DSGVTQTPKHLITATGQRVTLRCSPRSGDLSVYWYQQSLDQGLQFLIQYYNGEERAKGNILERFSAQQFPDLHSELNLSSLELGDSALYFCASSVAGGNEKLFFGSGTQLSVL.

The chain employs TRBV28 and TRBJ2-3; 10 positions match TRBD2. The CDR3 consists of 17 residues. Germline V gives CDR1 MDHEN, CDR2 SYDVKM. With V trimmed by 2 bases and J by 2 bases, 7 bases remained unmatched. In DNA form, the CDR3 reads TGTGCCAGCAGTTTACCCTTACTAGCGGGGAACACAGATACGCAGTATTTT. It translates to CASSLPLLAGNTDTQYF.

This clone has just one count. The chain couples TRBV7-2 to TRBJ2-7; D perhaps matches TRBD1 (5 bases). The CDR3 totals 13 residues. The V gene lost 5 bases and the J gene lost 3 bases, with 11 bases spanning the gap. Germline values: CDR1 SGHTA, CDR2 FQGNSA. The chain's CDR3 is CASSKPRVYEQYF. CDR3 nucleotide sequence: TGTGCCAGCAGCAAACCCAGGGTCTACGAGCAGTACTTC. Together with reference TRBV7-2 and TRBJ2-7, the CDR3 gives the full variable domain: GAGVSQSPSNKVTEKGKDVELRCDPISGHTALYWYRQSLGQGLEFLIYFQGNSAPDKSGLPSDRFSAERTGGSVSTLTIQRTQQEDSAVYLCASSKPRVYEQYFGPGTRLTVT.

The chain carries TRBV9 and TRBJ1-4; D possibly corresponds to TRBD1 (5 bases). The CDR3 sequence is 14 residues long. Deletions cut 0 bases from V and 7 bases from J, with 10 bases between. CDR1 is SGDLS, CDR2 YYNGEE, per germline. The CDR3 region has the DNA TGTGCCAGCAGCGTAGGACAGAACCCTGAAAAACTGTTTTTT. Translated, it gives CASSVGQNPEKLFF. Combining the CDR3 with reference TRBV9 and TRBJ1-4 gives the whole variable domain DSGVTQTPKHLITATGQRVTLRCSPRSGDLSVYWYQQSLDQGLQFLIQYYNGEERAKGNILERFSAQQFPDLHSELNLSSLELGDSALYFCASSVGQNPEKLFFGSGTQLSVL.

V is TRBV6-1 and J is TRBJ1-5; D gene unclear. V lost 2 bases and J lost 2, with 10 bases in between. This CDR3 has 15 amino acids. Germline assignment: CDR1 MNHNS and CDR2 SASEGT. CDR3 residues: CASSERGKGNQPQHF. The DNA of the CDR3 is TGTGCCAGCAGTGAACGAGGTAAGGGCAATCAGCCCCAGCATTTT.

The V call is TRBV2, the J call TRBJ1-1; no definite D call. The germline V gene encodes CDR1 SNHLY and CDR2 FYNNEI. V was pared by 2 bases and J by 6 bases, with 10 bases between. CDR3 length equals 13 residues. CDR3 in DNA: TGTGCCAGCAGTGAAACGGGTTTGGCTGAAGCTTTCTTT. Translating gives CASSETGLAEAFF. The full variable domain, in which reference TRBV2 and TRBJ1-1 provide the parts outside the CDR3, is EPEVTQTPSHQVTQMGQEVILRCVPISNHLYFYWYRQILGQKVEFLVSFYNNEISEKSEIFDDQFSVERPDGSNFTLKIRSTKLEDSAMYFCASSETGLAEAFFGQGTRLTVV.

The chain carries TRBV18 and TRBJ1-3; TRBD1 agrees at 12 bases. Germline CDR1 and CDR2: KGHSH and LQKENI. Trimming removed 2 bases from V and 5 bases from J; junction bases left unmatched: 4. The CDR3 consists of 16 residues. The CDR3 loop reads CASSPSGQGARNTIYF. Here the CDR3 DNA reads TGTGCCAGCTCACCATCGGGACAGGGGGCTCGAAACACCATATATTTT.

The V gene is TRBV7-9, the J gene TRBJ1-4; D remains unclear. Per the germline V gene, CDR1 is SEHNR and CDR2 is FQNEAQ (reference sequence). CDR3 size: 16 residues. V dropped 2 bases and J dropped 3 bases, with 13 bases sitting between them. The CDR3 reads CASSLTEHGANEKLFF. The CDR3 DNA reads as TGTGCCAGCAGCTTAACGGAGCATGGAGCTAATGAAAAACTGTTTTTT.

The genes are TRBV28 and TRBJ2-1, with unresolved D. Looked up from germline, CDR1 is MDHEN and CDR2 is SYDVKM. Trimming shortened V by 8 bases and J by 4 bases, and 9 bases separated the two germline ends. This CDR3 has 12 residues. CDR3 sequence reads: CASATNYNEQFF. CDR3 in DNA: TGTGCCAGCGCTACTAATTACAATGAGCAGTTCTTC.

This chain connects TRBV6-1 to TRBJ2-7; D uncertain. The CDR3 is 13 amino acids. Germline CDR1 and CDR2: MNHNS and SASEGT. V was shortened by 1 base and J by 0 bases, with 4 bases between the two germline ends. The CDR3 DNA sequence: TGTGCCAGCAGTGAAGACAGCTCCTACGAGCAGTACTTC. Translation: CASSEDSSYEQYF.

The V and J genes are TRBV5-1 and TRBJ2-7; D not resolved. Trimming shortened V by 1 base and J by 7 bases, and 18 bases separated the two germline ends. The length of the CDR3 is 15 residues. Per germline, CDR1 SGHRS and CDR2 YFSETQ. The CDR3 bases are TGCGCCAGCAGCTTGCAGGCAGAGACCTTCGGTGAGCAGTACTTC. Translated: CASSLQAETFGEQYF.

J is TRBJ2-2 and V is TRBV10-3, with 10 bases identical to TRBD1. The CDR3 has 17 amino acids. Unmatched junction bases numbered 7, after V lost 6 bases and J lost 0 bases. Germline CDR1 reads ENHRY; CDR2 reads SYGVKD. Here the CDR3 reads CAIRPGQGTSNTGELFF. The CDR3 DNA sequence: TGTGCCATCAGACCGGGACAGGGGACCTCGAACACCGGGGAGCTGTTTTTT.

This clone appeared once. The rearrangement uses TRBV30 and TRBJ2-1; D is unresolved. The CDR3 contains 12 residues. Germline CDR1 GTSNPN, CDR2 SVGIG (reference sequence). V lost 6 bases, J lost 8 bases, and 14 bases lay in between. The CDR3 spells CACRCAADEQFF. In DNA, the CDR3 is TGTGCCTGTAGGTGTGCGGCGGATGAGCAGTTCTTC.

The genes are TRBV5-4 and TRBJ2-3; no definite D call. Trimming left V 2 bases short and J 2 bases short, with 3 bases between. The germline gives CDR1 SGHNT, CDR2 YYREEE (reference sequence). There are 12 residues in the CDR3. DNA of the CDR3: TGTGCCAGCAGCTTCTTCACAGATACGCAGTATTTT. Its translation: CASSFFTDTQYF.

The chain carries TRBV4-1 and TRBJ2-4; D is unclear. The V gene's germline CDR1 is MGHRA and CDR2 YSYEKL. The CDR3 has 15 amino acids. V was pared by 0 bases and J by 1 base, with 7 bases between. CDR3 loop: CASSQDLPAKNIQYF. CDR3 DNA sequence: TGCGCCAGCAGCCAAGATCTCCCGGCCAAAAACATTCAGTACTTC.

The rearrangement joins TRBV18 to TRBJ1-2; TRBD1 aligns across 7 bases. V lost 1 base, J lost 4 bases, and 3 bases stayed unmatched. This CDR3 region has 14 residues. Germline loops: CDR1 KGHSH, CDR2 LQKENI. The CDR3 bases are TGTGCCAGCTCACCACAGGGGGCTGCCTATGGCTACACCTTC. This sequence encodes CASSPQGAAYGYTF.

The J gene is TRBJ2-3, the V gene TRBV14, with D perhaps TRBD1 (5 bases). The CDR3 is made up of 15 amino acids. The ends were cut back, 6 bases at V and 0 bases at J, with 13 bases in the middle. The germline V gene has CDR1 SGHDN and CDR2 FVKESK. The CDR3 sequence is CASRVTGASTDTQYF. The CDR3 DNA reads as TGTGCCAGCAGGGTTACAGGTGCTAGCACAGATACGCAGTATTTT. Full variable domain (outside the CDR3, taken from reference TRBV14 and TRBJ2-3): EAGVTQFPSHSVIEKGQTVTLRCDPISGHDNLYWYRRVMGKEIKFLLHFVKESKQDESGMPNNRFLAERTGGTYSTLKVQPAELEDSGVYFCASRVTGASTDTQYFGPGTRLTVL.

This chain connects TRBV5-1 to TRBJ2-1, with TRBD2 identical over 8 bases. V was clipped by 4 bases and J by 6 bases; unmatched bases: 12. Germline CDR1 is SGHRS and CDR2 is YFSETQ. The CDR3 spans 16 residues. This CDR3 is CASSDEERGLRNEQFF. CDR3 coding DNA: TGCGCCAGCAGCGACGAGGAGCGGGGGTTGCGCAATGAGCAGTTCTTC.

The V call is TRBV7-9, the J call TRBJ2-7; the D gene is possibly TRBD1 (7 bases). The CDR3 is 16 amino acids. Trimming stripped 7 bases from V and 2 bases from J, with 21 bases between. Germline CDR1 reads SEHNR; CDR2 reads FQNEAQ (reference sequence). CDR3 loop: CASNQATTGRPYEQYF. The CDR3 DNA reads as TGTGCCAGCAATCAGGCTACGACAGGGAGGCCCTACGAGCAGTACTTC.

The chain has TRBV5-1 and TRBJ1-1; TRBD1 aligns across 8 bases. The CDR3 has 14 residues. J lost 10 bases, V lost 3 bases, and 11 bases had no gene match. Germline CDR1 reads SGHRS; CDR2 reads YFSETQ. The CDR3 DNA follows: TGCGCCAGCAGCTACCGGGACAGGAGCCGCGGAGCTTTCTTT. Its protein is CASSYRDRSRGAFF.

J is TRBJ1-1 and V is TRBV5-4, with D maybe TRBD1 (5 bases). Looked up from germline, CDR1 is SGHNT and CDR2 is YYREEE (reference sequence). The CDR3 extends over 16 amino acids. Trimming cost V 2 bases and J 1 base, with 15 bases left between them. In nucleotides, the CDR3 is TGTGCCAGCAGCTTTGGGGCGCGCCCCGAGAACACTGAAGCTTTCTTT. It specifies CASSFGARPENTEAFF. The full variable domain, in which reference TRBV5-4 and TRBJ1-1 provide the parts outside the CDR3, is ETGVTQSPTHLIKTRGQQVTLRCSSQSGHNTVSWYQQALGQGPQFIFQYYREEENGRGNFPPRFSGLQFPNYSSELNVNALELDDSALYLCASSFGARPENTEAFFGQGTRLTVV.

This clone was recorded only once. The gene calls are TRBV30 and TRBJ2-1, with 8 bases identical to TRBD2. The CDR3 is 15 residues long. With V trimmed by 0 bases and J by 7 bases, 8 bases remained unmatched. Germline loops: CDR1 GTSNPN, CDR2 SVGIG (reference sequence). The CDR3 DNA reads TGTGCCTGGAGTGTACAACTAGCGGCGGGGAATGAGCAGTTCTTC. This translates into CAWSVQLAAGNEQFF.